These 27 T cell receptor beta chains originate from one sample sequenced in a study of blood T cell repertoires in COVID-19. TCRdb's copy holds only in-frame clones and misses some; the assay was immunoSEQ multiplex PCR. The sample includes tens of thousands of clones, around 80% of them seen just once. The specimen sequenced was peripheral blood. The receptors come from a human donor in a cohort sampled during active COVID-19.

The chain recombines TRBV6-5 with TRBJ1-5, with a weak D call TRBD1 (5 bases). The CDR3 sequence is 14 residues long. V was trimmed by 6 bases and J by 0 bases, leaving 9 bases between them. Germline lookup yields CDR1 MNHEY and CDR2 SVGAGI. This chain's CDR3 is CASREGISNQPQHF. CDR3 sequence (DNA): TGTGCCAGCAGGGAGGGGATTAGCAATCAGCCCCAGCATTTT.

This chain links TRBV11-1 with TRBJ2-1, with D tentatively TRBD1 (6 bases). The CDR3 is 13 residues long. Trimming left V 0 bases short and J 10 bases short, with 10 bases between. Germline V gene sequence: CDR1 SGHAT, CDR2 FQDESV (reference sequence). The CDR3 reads CASSLAERGEQFF. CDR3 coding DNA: TGTGCCAGCAGCTTAGCGGAAAGGGGGGAGCAGTTCTTC.

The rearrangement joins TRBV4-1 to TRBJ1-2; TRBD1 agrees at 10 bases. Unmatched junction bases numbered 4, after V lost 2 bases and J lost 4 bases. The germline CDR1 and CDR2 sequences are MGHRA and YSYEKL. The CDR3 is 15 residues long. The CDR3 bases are TGCGCCAGCAGCCAAACGGGACAGGGGATCTATGGCTACACCTTC. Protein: CASSQTGQGIYGYTF.

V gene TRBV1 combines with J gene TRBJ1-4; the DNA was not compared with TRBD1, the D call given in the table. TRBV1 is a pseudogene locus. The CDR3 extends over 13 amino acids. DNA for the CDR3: TGCACCAATCCGGACAGGCCGAGCGGAAAACTGTTTTTT. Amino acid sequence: CTNPDRPSGKLFF.

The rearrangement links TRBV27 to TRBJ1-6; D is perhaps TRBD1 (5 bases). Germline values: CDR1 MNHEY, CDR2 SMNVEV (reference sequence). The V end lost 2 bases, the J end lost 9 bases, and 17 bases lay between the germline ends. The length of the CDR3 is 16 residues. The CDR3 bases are TGTGCCAGCAGTTTAAAGTCCACAGGTGGGCTTTCACCCCTCCACTTT. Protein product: CASSLKSTGGLSPLHF.

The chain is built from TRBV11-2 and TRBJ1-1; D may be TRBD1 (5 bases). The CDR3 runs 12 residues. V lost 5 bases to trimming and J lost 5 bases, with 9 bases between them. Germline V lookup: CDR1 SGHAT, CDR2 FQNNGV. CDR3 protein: CASSRGGTEAFF. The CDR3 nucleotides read TGTGCCAGCAGCCGGGGGGGAACTGAAGCTTTCTTT.

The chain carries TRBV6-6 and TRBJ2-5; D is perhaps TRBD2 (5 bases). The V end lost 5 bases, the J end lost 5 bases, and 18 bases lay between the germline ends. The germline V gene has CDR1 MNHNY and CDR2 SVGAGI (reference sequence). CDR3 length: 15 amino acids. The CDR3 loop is CASSRDYLPGETQYF. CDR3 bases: TGTGCCAGCAGTCGCGACTACCTCCCGGGGGAGACCCAGTACTTC.

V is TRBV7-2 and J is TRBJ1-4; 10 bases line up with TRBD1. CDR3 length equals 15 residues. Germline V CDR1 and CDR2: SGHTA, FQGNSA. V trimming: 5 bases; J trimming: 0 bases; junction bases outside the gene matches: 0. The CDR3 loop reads CASSGQGATNEKLFF. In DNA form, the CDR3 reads TGTGCCAGCAGCGGACAGGGGGCAACTAATGAAAAACTGTTTTTT.

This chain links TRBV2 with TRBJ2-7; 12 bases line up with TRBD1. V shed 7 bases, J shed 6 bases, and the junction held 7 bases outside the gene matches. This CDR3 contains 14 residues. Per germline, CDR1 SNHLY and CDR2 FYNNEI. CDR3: CASKTGTGGFEQYF. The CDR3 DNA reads TGTGCCAGCAAGACCGGGACAGGGGGCTTCGAGCAGTACTTC.

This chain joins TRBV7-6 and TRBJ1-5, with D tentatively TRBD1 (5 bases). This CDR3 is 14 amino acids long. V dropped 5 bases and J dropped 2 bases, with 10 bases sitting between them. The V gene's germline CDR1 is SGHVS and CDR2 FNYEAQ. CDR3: CASSPDTGNQPQHF. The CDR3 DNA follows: TGTGCCAGCAGCCCGGACACTGGCAATCAGCCCCAGCATTTT.

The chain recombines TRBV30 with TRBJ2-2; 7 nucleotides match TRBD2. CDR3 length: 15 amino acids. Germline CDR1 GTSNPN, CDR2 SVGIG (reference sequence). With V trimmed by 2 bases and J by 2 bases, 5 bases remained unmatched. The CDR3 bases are TGTGCCTGGAGTCCGGGGGGAGAAAACACCGGGGAGCTGTTTTTT. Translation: CAWSPGGENTGELFF.

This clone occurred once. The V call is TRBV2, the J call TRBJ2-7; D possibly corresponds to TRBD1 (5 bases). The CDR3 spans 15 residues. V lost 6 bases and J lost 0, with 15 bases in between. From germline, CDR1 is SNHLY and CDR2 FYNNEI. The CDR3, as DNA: TGTGCCAGCAGCGGCCTGGCCCAGGGCTCCTACGAGCAGTACTTC. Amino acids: CASSGLAQGSYEQYF.

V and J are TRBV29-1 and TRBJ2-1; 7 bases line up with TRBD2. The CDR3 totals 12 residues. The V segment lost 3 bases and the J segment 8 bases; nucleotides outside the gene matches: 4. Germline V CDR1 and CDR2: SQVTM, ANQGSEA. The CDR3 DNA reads TGCAGCGTTGACGGGGGGTACTATGAGCAGTTCTTC. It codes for CSVDGGYYEQFF.

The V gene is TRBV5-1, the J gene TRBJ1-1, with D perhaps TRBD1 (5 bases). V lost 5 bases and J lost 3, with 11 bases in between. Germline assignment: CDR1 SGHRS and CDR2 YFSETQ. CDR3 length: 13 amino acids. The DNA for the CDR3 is TGCGCCAGCAGTGAGGGGAGGGACACTGAAGCTTTCTTT. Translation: CASSEGRDTEAFF.

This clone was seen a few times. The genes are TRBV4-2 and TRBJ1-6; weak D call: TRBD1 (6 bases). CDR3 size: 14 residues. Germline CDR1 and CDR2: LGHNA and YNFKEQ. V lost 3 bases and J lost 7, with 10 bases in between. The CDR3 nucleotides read TGTGCCAGCAGCCAGGGGGGGGCGAATTCACCCCTCCACTTT. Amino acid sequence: CASSQGGANSPLHF.

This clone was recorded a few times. CDR3 nucleotide sequence: TGTGCCAGTGAGAGGAACTATGGCTACACCTTC. It encodes CASERNYGYTF. J is TRBJ1-2 and V is TRBV19; D not certain. Germline values: CDR1 LNHDA, CDR2 SQIVND (reference sequence). This CDR3 has 11 amino acids. Trimming cost V 8 bases and J 2 bases, with 6 bases left between them.

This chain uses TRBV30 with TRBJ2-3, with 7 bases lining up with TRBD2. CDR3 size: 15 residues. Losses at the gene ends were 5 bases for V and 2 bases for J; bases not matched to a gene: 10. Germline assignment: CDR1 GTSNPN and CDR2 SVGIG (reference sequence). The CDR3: CAWGPGSGVTDTQYF. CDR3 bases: TGTGCCTGGGGGCCGGGGAGCGGGGTCACAGATACGCAGTATTTT.

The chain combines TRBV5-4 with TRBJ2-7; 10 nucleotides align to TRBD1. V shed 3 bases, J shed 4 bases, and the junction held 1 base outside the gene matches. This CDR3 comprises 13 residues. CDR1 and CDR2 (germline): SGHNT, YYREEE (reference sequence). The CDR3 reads CASSWGQGYEQYF. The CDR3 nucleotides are TGTGCCAGCAGCTGGGGACAGGGGTACGAGCAGTACTTC.

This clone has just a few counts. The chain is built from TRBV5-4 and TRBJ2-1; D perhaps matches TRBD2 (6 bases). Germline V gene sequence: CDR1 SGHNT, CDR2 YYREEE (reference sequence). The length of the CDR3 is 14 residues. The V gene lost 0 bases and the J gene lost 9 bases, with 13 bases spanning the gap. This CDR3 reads CASSLGGVGSEQFF. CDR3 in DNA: TGTGCCAGCAGCTTGGGGGGGGTAGGTAGTGAGCAGTTCTTC. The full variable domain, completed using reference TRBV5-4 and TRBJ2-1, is ETGVTQSPTHLIKTRGQQVTLRCSSQSGHNTVSWYQQALGQGPQFIFQYYREEENGRGNFPPRFSGLQFPNYSSELNVNALELDDSALYLCASSLGGVGSEQFFGPGTRLTVL.

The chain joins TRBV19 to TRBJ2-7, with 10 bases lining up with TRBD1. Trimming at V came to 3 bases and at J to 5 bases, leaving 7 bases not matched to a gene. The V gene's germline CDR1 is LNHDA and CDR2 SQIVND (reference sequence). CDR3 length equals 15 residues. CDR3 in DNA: TGTGCCAGTAGTATGCCCGGGACAGGGGCCAACGAGCAGTACTTC. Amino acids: CASSMPGTGANEQYF.

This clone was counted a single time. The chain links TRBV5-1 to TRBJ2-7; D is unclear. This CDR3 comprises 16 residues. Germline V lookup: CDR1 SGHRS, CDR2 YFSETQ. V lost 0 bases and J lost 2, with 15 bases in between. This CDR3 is CASSLASDSYPYEQYF. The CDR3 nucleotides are TGCGCCAGCAGCTTGGCCTCAGACTCGTATCCCTACGAGCAGTACTTC.

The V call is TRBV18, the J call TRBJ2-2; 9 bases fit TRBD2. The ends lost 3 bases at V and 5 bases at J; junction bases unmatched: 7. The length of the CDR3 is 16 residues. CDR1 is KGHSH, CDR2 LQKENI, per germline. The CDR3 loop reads CASSPIAGASTGELFF. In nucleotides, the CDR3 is TGTGCCAGCTCACCGATAGCGGGGGCCTCAACCGGGGAGCTGTTTTTT.

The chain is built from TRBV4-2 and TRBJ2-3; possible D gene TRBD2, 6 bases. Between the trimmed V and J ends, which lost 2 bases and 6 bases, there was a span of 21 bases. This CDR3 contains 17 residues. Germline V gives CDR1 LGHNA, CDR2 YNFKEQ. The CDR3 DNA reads TGTGCCAGCAGCCAATCTCCTCCGGGACTTCCTTTGGATACGCAGTATTTT. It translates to CASSQSPPGLPLDTQYF.

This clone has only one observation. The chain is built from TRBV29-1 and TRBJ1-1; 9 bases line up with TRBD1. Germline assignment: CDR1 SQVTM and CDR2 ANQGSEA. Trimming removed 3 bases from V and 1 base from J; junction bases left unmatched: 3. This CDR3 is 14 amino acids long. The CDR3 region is CSVDLQGANTEAFF. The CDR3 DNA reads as TGCAGCGTTGATTTACAGGGGGCGAACACTGAAGCTTTCTTT.

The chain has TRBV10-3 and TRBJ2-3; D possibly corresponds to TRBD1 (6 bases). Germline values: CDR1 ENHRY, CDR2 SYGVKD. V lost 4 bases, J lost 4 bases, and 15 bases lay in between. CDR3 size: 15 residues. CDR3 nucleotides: TGTGCCATCAGTGGGACCCCGGACAGCTCAGATACGCAGTATTTT. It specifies CAISGTPDSSDTQYF.

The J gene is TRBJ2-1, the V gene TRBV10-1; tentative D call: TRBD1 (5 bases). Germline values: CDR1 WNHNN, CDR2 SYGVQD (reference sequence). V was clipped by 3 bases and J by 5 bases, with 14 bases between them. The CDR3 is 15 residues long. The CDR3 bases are TGCGCCAGCAGTGACCAGGTGGGGCCCCACAATGAGCAGTTCTTC. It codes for CASSDQVGPHNEQFF.

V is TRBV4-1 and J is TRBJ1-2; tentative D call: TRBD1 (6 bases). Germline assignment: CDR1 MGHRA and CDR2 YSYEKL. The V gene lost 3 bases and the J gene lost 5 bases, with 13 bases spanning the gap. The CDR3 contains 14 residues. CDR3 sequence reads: CASSHEGRGYGYTF. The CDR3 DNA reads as TGCGCCAGCAGCCACGAAGGCAGGGGTTATGGCTACACCTTC.